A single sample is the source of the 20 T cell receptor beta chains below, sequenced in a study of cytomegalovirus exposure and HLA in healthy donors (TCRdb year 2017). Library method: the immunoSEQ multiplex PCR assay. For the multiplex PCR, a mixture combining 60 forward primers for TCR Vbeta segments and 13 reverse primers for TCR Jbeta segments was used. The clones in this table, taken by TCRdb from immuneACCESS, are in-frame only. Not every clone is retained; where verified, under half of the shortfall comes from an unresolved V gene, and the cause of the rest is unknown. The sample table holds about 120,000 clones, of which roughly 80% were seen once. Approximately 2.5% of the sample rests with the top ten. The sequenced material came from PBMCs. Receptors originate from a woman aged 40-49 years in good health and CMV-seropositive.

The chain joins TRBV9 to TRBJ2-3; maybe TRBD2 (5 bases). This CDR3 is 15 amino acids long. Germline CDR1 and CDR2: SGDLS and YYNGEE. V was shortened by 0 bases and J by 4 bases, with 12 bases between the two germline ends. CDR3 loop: CASSVEGTRADTQYF. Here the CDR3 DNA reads TGTGCCAGCAGCGTAGAGGGAACTAGAGCAGATACGCAGTATTTT.

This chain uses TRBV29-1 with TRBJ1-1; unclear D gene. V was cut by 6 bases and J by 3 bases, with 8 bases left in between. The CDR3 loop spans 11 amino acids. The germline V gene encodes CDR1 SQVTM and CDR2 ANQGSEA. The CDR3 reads CSVEIYTEAFF. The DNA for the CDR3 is TGCAGCGTCGAAATATACACTGAAGCTTTCTTT.

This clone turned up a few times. The CDR3 DNA sequence: TGTGCCAGTAGTAGCGGGGGGCGCGTGTCGATCTATGGCTACACCTTC. This codes for CASSSGGRVSIYGYTF. The V call is TRBV19, the J call TRBJ1-2; a possible D gene is TRBD1 (6 bases). This CDR3 contains 16 residues. Germline V lookup: CDR1 LNHDA, CDR2 SQIVND (reference sequence). V was pared by 4 bases and J by 4 bases, with 19 bases between.

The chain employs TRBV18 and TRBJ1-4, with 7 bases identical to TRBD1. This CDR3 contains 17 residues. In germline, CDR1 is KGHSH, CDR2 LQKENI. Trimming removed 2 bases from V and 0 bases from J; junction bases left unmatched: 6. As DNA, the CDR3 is TGTGCCAGCTCACCATCACAGGGGTCTACAACTAATGAAAAACTGTTTTTT. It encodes CASSPSQGSTTNEKLFF.

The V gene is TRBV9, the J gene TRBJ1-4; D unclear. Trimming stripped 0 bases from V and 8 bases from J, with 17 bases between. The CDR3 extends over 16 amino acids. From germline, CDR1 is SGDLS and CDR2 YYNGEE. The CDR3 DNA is TGTGCCAGCAGCGTAGGAGCCTCCAACACTAGGGAAAAACTGTTTTTT. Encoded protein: CASSVGASNTREKLFF. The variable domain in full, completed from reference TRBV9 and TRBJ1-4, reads DSGVTQTPKHLITATGQRVTLRCSPRSGDLSVYWYQQSLDQGLQFLIQYYNGEERAKGNILERFSAQQFPDLHSELNLSSLELGDSALYFCASSVGASNTREKLFFGSGTQLSVL.

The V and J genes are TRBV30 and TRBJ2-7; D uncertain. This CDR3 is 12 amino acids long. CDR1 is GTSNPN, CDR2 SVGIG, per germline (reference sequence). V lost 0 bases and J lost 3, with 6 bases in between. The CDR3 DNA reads TGTGCCTGGAGTGTACAGTTCTACGAGCAGTACTTC. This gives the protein CAWSVQFYEQYF.

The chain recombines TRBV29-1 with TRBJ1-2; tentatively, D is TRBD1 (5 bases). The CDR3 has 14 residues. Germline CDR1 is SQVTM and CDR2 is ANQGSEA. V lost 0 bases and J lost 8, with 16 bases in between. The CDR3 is CSVEDTVTGRGYTF. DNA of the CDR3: TGCAGCGTTGAAGATACGGTTACAGGCCGGGGCTACACCTTC.

The CDR3 is CASSLYRQDSYNEQFF. CDR3 in DNA: TGTGCCAGCAGCTTATATAGACAGGACTCCTACAATGAGCAGTTCTTC. V usage is TRBV7-6 and J usage is TRBJ2-1, with D maybe TRBD1 (6 bases). V lost 2 bases, J lost 0 bases, and 11 bases lay in between. The length of the CDR3 is 16 residues. Germline CDR1 and CDR2: SGHVS and FNYEAQ.

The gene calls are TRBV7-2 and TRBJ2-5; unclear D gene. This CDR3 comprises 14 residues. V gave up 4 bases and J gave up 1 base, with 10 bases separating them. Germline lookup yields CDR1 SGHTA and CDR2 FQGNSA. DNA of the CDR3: TGTGCCAGCAGCTCCCGACAATTCCAAGAGACCCAGTACTTC. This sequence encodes CASSSRQFQETQYF.

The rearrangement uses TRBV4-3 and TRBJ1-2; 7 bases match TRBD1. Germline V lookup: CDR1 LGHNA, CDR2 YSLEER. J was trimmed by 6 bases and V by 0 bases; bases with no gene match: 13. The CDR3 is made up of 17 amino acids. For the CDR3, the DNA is TGCGCCAGCAGCCAAGAATGGTCTCACAGGGGAATACATGGCTACACCTTC. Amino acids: CASSQEWSHRGIHGYTF.

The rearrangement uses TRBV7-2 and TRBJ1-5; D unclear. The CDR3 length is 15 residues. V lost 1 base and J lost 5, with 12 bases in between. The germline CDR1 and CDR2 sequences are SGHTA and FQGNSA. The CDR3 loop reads CASSLGGPTHQPQHF. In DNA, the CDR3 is TGTGCCAGCAGCTTAGGTGGTCCGACTCATCAGCCCCAGCATTTT.

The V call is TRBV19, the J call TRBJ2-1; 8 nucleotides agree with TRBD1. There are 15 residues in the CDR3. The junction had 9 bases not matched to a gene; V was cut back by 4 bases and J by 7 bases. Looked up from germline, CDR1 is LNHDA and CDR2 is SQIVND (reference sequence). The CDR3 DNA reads TGTGCCAGTAGTAGCGGCAGGGGGCGGCTTAATGAGCAGTTCTTC. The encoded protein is CASSSGRGRLNEQFF.

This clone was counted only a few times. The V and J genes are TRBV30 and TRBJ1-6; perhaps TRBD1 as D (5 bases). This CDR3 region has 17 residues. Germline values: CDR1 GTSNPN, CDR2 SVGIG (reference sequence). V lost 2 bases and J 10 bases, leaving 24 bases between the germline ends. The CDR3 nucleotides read TGTGCCTGGAGTAGTACCCGGGGGGAAGGGGTAGGGTCACCCCTCCACTTT. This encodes CAWSSTRGEGVGSPLHF.

The CDR3 region has the DNA TGTGCTAGTGGTCTCCGGGACTCAAGGGGCGATGAGCAGTTCTTC. This encodes CASGLRDSRGDEQFF. This chain uses TRBV12-5 with TRBJ2-1; maybe TRBD2 (6 bases). The germline gives CDR1 LGHNT, CDR2 FRNRAP. Trimming shortened V by 5 bases and J by 8 bases, and 19 bases separated the two germline ends. This CDR3 has 15 residues.

The CDR3 region is CAWRPVSNSYEQYF. The CDR3 nucleotides read TGTGCCTGGAGGCCCGTTAGCAACTCCTACGAGCAGTACTTC. This rearrangement joins TRBV30 to TRBJ2-7, with no clear D. With 3 bases removed from V and 0 bases from J, the gap between germline ends came to 12 bases. The CDR3 contains 14 residues. Germline lookup yields CDR1 GTSNPN and CDR2 SVGIG (reference sequence).

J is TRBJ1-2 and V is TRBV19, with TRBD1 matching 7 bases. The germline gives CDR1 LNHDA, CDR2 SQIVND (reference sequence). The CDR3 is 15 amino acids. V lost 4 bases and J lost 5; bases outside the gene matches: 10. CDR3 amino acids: CASSKGNRGLYGYTF. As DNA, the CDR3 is TGTGCCAGTAGTAAGGGAAACAGGGGCCTATATGGCTACACCTTC.

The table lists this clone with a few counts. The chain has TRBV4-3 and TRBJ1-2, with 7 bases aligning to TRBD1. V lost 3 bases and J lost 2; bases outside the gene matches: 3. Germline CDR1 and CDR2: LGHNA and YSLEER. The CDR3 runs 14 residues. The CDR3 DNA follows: TGCGCCAGCAGCCAGCTGGACAGGAACTATGGCTACACCTTC. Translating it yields CASSQLDRNYGYTF.

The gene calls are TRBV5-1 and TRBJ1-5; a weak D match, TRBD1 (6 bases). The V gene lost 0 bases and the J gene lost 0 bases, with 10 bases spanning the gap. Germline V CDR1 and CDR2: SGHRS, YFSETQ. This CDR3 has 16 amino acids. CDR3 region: CASSLGGTPSNQPQHF. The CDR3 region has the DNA TGCGCCAGCAGCTTGGGGGGGACACCTAGCAATCAGCCCCAGCATTTT.

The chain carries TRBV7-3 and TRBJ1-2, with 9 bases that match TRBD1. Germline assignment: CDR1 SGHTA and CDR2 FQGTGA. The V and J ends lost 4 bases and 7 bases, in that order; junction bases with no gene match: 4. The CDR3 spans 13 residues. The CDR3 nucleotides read TGTGCCAGCAGCTCGGACAGGGGAAGTGGCTACACCTTC. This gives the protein CASSSDRGSGYTF.

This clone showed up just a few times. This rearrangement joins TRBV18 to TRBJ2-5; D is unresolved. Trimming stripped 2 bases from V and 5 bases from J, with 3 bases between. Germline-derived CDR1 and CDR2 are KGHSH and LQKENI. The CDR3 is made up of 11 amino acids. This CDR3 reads CASSPEETQYF. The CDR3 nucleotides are TGTGCCAGCTCACCAGAGGAGACCCAGTACTTC.